This TCR beta chain was captured by sequencing in a study of beta chain features in type 1 diabetes. Study-level results: For TCRB rearrangement, an influence of HLA type remained unresolved here. Type 1 diabetes patients showed a moderate but significant shortening of TCRB CDR3s in all four CD4+ subsets.

Sorting that relied on CD45RO/CCR7/CD25/CD127/CD95/CD27 yielded CD4+ naive, central memory, regulatory and stem cell-like memory cells. To note about this clone: Its antigen is not identified.

Of the isolated RNA, all was reverse transcribed, and so the sequenced material was expressed TCRB transcripts. The data were produced by immunoSEQ multiplex PCR, yet TCRdb's version contains in-frame clones alone and is incomplete. The table includes about 650,000 clones, 9.5% to 15% detected once. Germline values: CDR1 KGHSH, CDR2 LQKENI. The CDR3 extends over 12 amino acids. Trimming pared 2 bases from V and 4 bases from J, leaving 5 bases between. The TCR sequence derives from a man under 40 with type 1 diabetes. The V gene is TRBV18, the J gene TRBJ2-5; D remains ambiguous. Material for sequencing was naive CD4+ T cells from blood. The CDR3 sequence is CASSPTPETQYF. For the CDR3, the DNA is TGTGCCAGCTCACCAACCCCAGAGACCCAGTACTTC.